This record concerns one T cell receptor (beta chain) sequence. What antigen it recognizes has not been identified. No base quality information exists; no much larger clone differs at one position. The sample belongs to a study of CD8 T cells in ankylosing spondylitis (dated by TCRdb to 2017 to 2019). With respect to the entire study: T cell receptor beta repertoires were profiled in healthy donors and ankylosing spondylitis patients so that disease-linked TCR variants could be found. The full study cohort comprised around 25 ankylosing spondylitis patients and 110 or so healthy donors. Peripheral blood was sampled, and synovial fluid was also collected from ankylosing spondylitis patients.

The study at large found these results: Some TCR beta motif variants had previously been reported in synovial fluid and blood of reactive arthritis patients, which suggested common disease-initiation mechanisms. The disease-linked clones had a CD8+ phenotype and were found at relatively low frequencies in peripheral blood. A TCR beta motif made up of several highly homologous amino acid variants appeared to be characteristic of blood from ankylosing spondylitis patients. Significant enrichment of the disease-linked clones was reported in matched synovial fluid samples from ankylosing spondylitis patients.

The germline V gene (reference sequence) sets CDR1 to MNHEY and CDR2 to SMNVEV. V is cut by 4 bases and J by 10 bases, and the space between the germline ends is 7 bases. The CDR3 measures 11 amino acids from cysteine to phenylalanine. Only the CDR3 region is kept as DNA, spanning 33 bases read in frame from base 1. Synovial fluid samples were paired with blood samples taken from the same ankylosing spondylitis patients. TCRdb records Illumina HiSeq 2500 as the sequencer. Quantitative 5'-RACE with molecular barcodes was used to prepare TCR beta libraries. On the study's bioinformatics: Disease-linked TCR variants were identified with a new computational method built on a probabilistic model of VDJ rearrangement. TCRdb reprocessed the public reads (quality trimming at Q25 with fastp, clone calling with MiXCR) and kept in-frame beta chains. Under each unique CDR3 protein, matching rows form one entry showing the most common genes and DNA. The V and J calls were not made by the authors but by TCRdb's processing. A total of about 150,000 distinct CDR3 sequences appear in this sample, roughly 44% of them only once. The ten most abundant clones make up approximately 16% of the sample.

This clonotype was sampled from a male donor with ankylosing spondylitis. The specimen sequenced was synovial fluid, either unsorted or a sorted T cell fraction (not recorded which). The rearranged chain carries TRBV27 and TRBJ1-4; no D gene is confidently identified. The CDR3 sequence is CASSSMGKLFF. Read as DNA, the sequence is TGTGCCAGCAGTTCCATGGGAAAACTGTTTTTT.